Described below is a single T cell receptor (beta chain) sequence and its context. Libraries were prepared by immunoSEQ multiplex PCR; TCRdb keeps only in-frame clonotypes and omits some of them. The sample lists 97,000 or so clones; about 88% were seen once. These data belong to a study of cytomegalovirus exposure and HLA in healthy donors. The donors were in the roughly 130-subject validation cohort, distinct from the roughly 600-subject first cohort. Germline V lookup: CDR1 SGHTA, CDR2 FQGNSA. The ends lost 1 base at V and 9 bases at J; junction bases unmatched: 3. CDR3 length: 15 residues. The source material was PBMCs. The chain combines TRBV7-2 with TRBJ2-1; TRBD2 matches 13 bases. The TCR originated in a man in his late teens or twenties in good health and CMV-seropositive. CDR3 sequence (DNA): TGTGCCAGCAGCTTAGGACTAGCGGGGGGTAGTGAGCAGTTCTTC. It specifies CASSLGLAGGSEQFF.